This passage covers 4 T cell receptor beta chains from one sample sequenced in a study of vaccination effects on CD4 cells after COVID-19. Sequencing in the ViraFEST assay came after antigen-specific CD4+ T cells had been expanded with viral peptide pools, which were used to stimulate PBMC. Following culture for roughly 10 days, CD4+ T cells were isolated. Vaccine recipients lacked prior SARS-CoV-2 infection and had negative nucleocapsid antibodies. These receptors have no identified antigens. Here immunoSEQ multiplex PCR was the method, and the copy in TCRdb shows in-frame clones only, minus some. The sample holds tens of thousands of clones, 70% seen once. The sequencing used CD4+ T cells from PBMCs cultured with SARS-CoV-2 spike peptides, collected before COVID-19 vaccination. The source of these receptors is a human donor who received a COVID-19 vaccine.

The table lists this clone with a few counts. This chain joins TRBV19 and TRBJ1-6; TRBD1 matches at 7 bases. CDR1 is LNHDA and CDR2 is SQIVND in the germline V gene (reference sequence). The CDR3 is 16 amino acids. V lost 4 bases, J lost 6 bases, and 9 bases stayed unmatched. The CDR3 region is CASSTQGGRSNSPLHF. DNA of the CDR3: TGTGCCAGTAGTACCCAGGGGGGGCGCAGTAATTCACCCCTCCACTTT.

The chain uses TRBV4-1 and TRBJ2-7; D is unclear. Trimming removed 4 bases at V and 2 bases at J, with 12 bases between. Germline CDR1 MGHRA, CDR2 YSYEKL. This CDR3 contains 14 residues. The chain's CDR3 is CASSLQAGTYEQYF. The DNA of the CDR3 is TGCGCCAGCAGCCTCCAGGCAGGAACCTACGAGCAGTACTTC.

The rearrangement uses TRBV12-5 and TRBJ2-5, with no clear D. V dropped 0 bases and J dropped 5 bases, with 4 bases sitting between them. This CDR3 is 12 amino acids long. In germline, CDR1 is LGHNT, CDR2 FRNRAP. The CDR3 here is CASGLVPETQYF. Written as DNA, the CDR3 is TGTGCTAGTGGTTTGGTACCCGAGACCCAGTACTTC.

This clone was seen just once. The V call is TRBV5-5, the J call TRBJ1-3; 10 bases fit TRBD1. CDR3 length: 16 residues. The trim removed 4 bases at V and 2 bases at J, leaving 6 bases unmatched. Germline V lookup: CDR1 SGHKS, CDR2 YYEKEE (reference sequence). CDR3 nucleotide sequence: TGTGCCAGCAGCCCCTTTGACAGGGGGCCTGGAAACACCATATATTTT. This gives the protein CASSPFDRGPGNTIYF.